This T cell receptor beta chain was sequenced in a study of T cell responses to AZD1222 COVID-19 vaccine. Study observations and caveats: Spike-specific TCRs gained breadth and depth after people received two AZD1222 doses. Possibly, clonal diversity was underestimated; donors were largely white British and included more females. Among vaccine-associated CD4 TCRs, coverage spanned spike, with dominance at 160-218 and 743-854. Unmutated variant regions reportedly attract nearly half of all spike-specific TCRs.

For this clone: The antigen is undetermined. The same CDR3 arises from other DNA sequences in this sample as well.

This CDR3 region has 11 residues. Trimming cost V 6 bases and J 5 bases, with 7 bases left between them. TCRdb's table, derived via immunoSEQ multiplex PCR, lists solely in-frame clones and lacks some. Altogether some 200,000 clones are present, more than 85% being singletons, with the ten largest covering roughly 0.99%. V gene TRBV12-3 or TRBV12-4 combines with J gene TRBJ1-2; a possible D gene is TRBD1 (5 bases). The sample here was peripheral blood, taken on day 0 of MenACWY control vaccination. This sequence was found in an adult in good health. The CDR3 loop is CASSDSYGYTF. As DNA, the CDR3 is TGTGCCAGCAGCGACAGTTATGGCTACACCTTC.